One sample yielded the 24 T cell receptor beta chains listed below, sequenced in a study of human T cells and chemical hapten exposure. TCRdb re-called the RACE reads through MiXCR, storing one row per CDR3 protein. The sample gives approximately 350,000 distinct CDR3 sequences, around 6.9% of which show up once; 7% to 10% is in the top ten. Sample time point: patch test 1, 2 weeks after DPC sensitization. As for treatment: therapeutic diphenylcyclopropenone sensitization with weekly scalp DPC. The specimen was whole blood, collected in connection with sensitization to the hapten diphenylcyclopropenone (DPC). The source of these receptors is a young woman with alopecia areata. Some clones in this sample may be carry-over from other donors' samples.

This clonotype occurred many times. The CDR3 bases are TGTGCCAGCAGCAAAGATCAACGAGCAGGCGCAAGGAACACTGAAGCTTTCTTT. Translated: CASSKDQRAGARNTEAFF. The rearrangement uses TRBV21-1 and TRBJ1-1; no DNA check was done on the table's D call, TRBD1. TRBV21-1 constitutes a pseudogene. The CDR3 contains 18 residues.

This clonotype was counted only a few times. The CDR3 here is CASGEQGAYGYTF. The CDR3 region has the DNA TGCGCCAGCGGGGAGCAGGGCGCCTATGGCTACACCTTC. The chain has TRBV5-1 and TRBJ1-2, with TRBD1 as a possible D gene (5 bases). V was trimmed by 7 bases and J by 4 bases, leaving 14 bases between them. The CDR3 length is 13 residues. Germline CDR1 and CDR2: SGHRS and YFSETQ.

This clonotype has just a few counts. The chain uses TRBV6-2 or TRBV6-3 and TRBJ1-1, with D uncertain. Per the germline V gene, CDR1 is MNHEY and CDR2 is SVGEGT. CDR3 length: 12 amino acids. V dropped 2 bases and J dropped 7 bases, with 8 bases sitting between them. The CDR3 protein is CASSYGRFEAFF. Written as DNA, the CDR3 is TGTGCCAGCAGTTACGGGCGGTTTGAAGCTTTCTTT.

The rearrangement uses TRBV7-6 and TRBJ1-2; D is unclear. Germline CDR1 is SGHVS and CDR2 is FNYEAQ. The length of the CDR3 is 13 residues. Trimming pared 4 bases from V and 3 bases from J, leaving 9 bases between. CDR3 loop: CASSYSSYYGYTF. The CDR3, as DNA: TGTGCCAGCAGCTATTCATCCTACTATGGCTACACCTTC.

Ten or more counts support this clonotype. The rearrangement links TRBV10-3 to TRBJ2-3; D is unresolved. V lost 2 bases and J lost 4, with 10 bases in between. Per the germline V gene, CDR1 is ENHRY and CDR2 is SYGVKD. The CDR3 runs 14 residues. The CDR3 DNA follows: TGTGCCATCAGTGAGAGAACCACAGCAGATACGCAGTATTTT. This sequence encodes CAISERTTADTQYF.

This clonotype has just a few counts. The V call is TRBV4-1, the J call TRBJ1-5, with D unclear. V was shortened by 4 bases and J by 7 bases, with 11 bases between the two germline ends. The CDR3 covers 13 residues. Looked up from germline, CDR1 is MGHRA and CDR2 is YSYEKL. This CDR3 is CASSPRAEQPQHF. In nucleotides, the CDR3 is TGCGCCAGCAGCCCCCGAGCGGAGCAGCCCCAGCATTTT.

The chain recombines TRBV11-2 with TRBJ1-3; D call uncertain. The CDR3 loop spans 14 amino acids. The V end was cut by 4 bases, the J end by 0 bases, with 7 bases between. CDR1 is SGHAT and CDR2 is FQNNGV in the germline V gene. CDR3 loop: CASSSHRSGNTIYF. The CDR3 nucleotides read TGTGCCAGCAGCTCTCATCGCTCTGGAAACACCATATATTTT. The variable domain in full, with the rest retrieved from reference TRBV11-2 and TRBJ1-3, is EAGVAQSPRYKIIEKRQSVAFWCNPISGHATLYWYQQILGQGPKLLIQFQNNGVVDDSQLPKDRFSAERLKGVDSTLKIQPAKLEDSAVYLCASSSHRSGNTIYFGEGSWLTVV.

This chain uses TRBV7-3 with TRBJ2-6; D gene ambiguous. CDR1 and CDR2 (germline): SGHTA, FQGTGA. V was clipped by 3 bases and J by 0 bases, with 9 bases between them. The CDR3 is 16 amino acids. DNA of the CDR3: TGTGCCAGCAGCTTTGGAGCAGGCTCTGGGGCCAACGTCCTGACTTTC. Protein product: CASSFGAGSGANVLTF.

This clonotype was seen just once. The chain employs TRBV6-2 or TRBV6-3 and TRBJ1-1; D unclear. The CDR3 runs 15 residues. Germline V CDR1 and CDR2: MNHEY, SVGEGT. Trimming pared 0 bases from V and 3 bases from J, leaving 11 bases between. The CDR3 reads CASSYSDTQDTEAFF. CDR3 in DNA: TGTGCCAGCAGTTACTCCGACACCCAGGACACTGAAGCTTTCTTT.

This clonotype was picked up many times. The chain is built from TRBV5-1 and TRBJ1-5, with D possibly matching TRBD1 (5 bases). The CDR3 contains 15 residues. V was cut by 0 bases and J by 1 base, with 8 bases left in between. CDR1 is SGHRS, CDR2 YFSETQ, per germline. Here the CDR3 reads CASSLAGASNQPQHF. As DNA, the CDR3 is TGCGCCAGCAGCTTGGCCGGGGCGAGCAATCAGCCCCAGCATTTT.

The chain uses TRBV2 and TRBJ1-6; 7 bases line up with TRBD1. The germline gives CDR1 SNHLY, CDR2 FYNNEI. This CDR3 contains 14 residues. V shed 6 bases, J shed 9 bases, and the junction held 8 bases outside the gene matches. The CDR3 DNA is TGTGCCAGCAGGGATCGGACAGGAGTTTCACCCCTCCACTTT. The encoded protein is CASRDRTGVSPLHF.

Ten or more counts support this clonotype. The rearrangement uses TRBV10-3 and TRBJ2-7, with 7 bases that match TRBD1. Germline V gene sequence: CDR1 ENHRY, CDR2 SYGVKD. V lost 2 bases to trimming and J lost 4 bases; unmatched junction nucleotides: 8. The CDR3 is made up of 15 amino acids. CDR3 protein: CAISEGTVSVYEQYF. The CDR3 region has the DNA TGTGCCATCAGTGAGGGGACAGTGAGTGTATACGAGCAGTACTTC.

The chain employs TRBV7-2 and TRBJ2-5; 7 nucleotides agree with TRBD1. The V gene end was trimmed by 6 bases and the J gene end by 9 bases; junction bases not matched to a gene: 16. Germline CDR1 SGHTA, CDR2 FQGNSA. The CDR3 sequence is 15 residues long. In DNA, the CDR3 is TGTGCCAGCAGTGAATATGGGACAGAGAAGAGACCCCAGTACTTC. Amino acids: CASSEYGTEKRPQYF. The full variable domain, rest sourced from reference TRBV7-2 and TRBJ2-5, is GAGVSQSPSNKVTEKGKDVELRCDPISGHTALYWYRQSLGQGLEFLIYFQGNSAPDKSGLPSDRFSAERTGGSVSTLTIQRTQQEDSAVYLCASSEYGTEKRPQYFGPGTRLLVL.

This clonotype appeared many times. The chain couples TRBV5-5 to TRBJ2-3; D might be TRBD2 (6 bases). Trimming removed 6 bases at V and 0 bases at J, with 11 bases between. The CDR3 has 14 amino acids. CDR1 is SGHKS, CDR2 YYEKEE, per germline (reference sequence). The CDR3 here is CASTPGSSTDTQYF. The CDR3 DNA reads TGTGCCAGCACCCCCGGGAGCAGCACAGATACGCAGTATTTT. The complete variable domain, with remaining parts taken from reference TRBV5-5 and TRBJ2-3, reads DAGVTQSPTHLIKTRGQQVTLRCSPISGHKSVSWYQQVLGQGPQFIFQYYEKEERGRGNFPDRFSARQFPNYSSELNVNALLLGDSALYLCASTPGSSTDTQYFGPGTRLTVL.

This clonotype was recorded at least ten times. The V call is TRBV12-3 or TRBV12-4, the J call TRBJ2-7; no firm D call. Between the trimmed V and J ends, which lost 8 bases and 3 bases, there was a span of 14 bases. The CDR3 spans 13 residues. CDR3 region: CASRGRDYYEQYF. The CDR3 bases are TGTGCCAGCCGAGGACGTGATTACTACGAGCAGTACTTC.

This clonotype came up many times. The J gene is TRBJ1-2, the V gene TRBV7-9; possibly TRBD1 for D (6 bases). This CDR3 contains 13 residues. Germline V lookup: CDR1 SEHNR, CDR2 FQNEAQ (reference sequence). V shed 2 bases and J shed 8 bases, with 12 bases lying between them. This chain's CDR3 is CASSLSGGEGYTF. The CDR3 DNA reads TGTGCCAGCAGCTTATCTGGGGGCGAGGGCTACACCTTC. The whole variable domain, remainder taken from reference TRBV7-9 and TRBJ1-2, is DTGVSQNPRHKITKRGQNVTFRCDPISEHNRLYWYRQTLGQGPEFLTYFQNEAQLEKSRLLSDRFSAERPKGSFSTLEIQRTEQGDSAMYLCASSLSGGEGYTFGSGTRLTVV.

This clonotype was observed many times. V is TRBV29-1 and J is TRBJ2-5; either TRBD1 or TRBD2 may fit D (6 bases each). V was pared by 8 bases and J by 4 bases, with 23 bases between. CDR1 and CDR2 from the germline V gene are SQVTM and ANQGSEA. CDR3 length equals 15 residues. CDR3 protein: CSLKGRLGGSETQYF. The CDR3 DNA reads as TGCAGCCTCAAAGGGAGACTAGGGGGATCAGAGACCCAGTACTTC.

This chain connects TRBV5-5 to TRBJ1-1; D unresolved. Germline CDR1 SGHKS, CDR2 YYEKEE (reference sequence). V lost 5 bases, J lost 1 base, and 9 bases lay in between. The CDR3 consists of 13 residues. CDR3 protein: CASRLRTNTEAFF. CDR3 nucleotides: TGTGCCAGCAGATTGCGAACGAACACTGAAGCTTTCTTT.

CDR3 sequence (DNA): TGTGCCAGCAGCCAAGAAGCGACAGGGGAATCCTACAATGAGCAGTTCTTC. Its translation is CASSQEATGESYNEQFF. The J gene is TRBJ2-1, the V gene TRBV3-1, with 8 bases lining up with TRBD1. This CDR3 comprises 17 residues. Germline V gene sequence: CDR1 LGHDT, CDR2 YNNKEL (reference sequence). Germline trimming cut 0 bases from V and 1 base from J; bases unmatched to any gene: 5.

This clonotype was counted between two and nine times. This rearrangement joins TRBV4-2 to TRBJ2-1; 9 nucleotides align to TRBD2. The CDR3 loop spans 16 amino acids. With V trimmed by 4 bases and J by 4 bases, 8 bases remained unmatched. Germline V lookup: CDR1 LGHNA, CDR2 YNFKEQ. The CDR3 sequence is CASSRGSGGDYNEQFF. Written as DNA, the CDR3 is TGTGCCAGCAGCCGAGGTAGCGGGGGAGATTACAATGAGCAGTTCTTC.

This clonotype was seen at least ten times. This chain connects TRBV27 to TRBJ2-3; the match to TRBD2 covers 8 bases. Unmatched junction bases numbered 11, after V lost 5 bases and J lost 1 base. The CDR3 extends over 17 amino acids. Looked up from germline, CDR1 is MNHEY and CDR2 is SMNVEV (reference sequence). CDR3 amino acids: CASSTTLAGGGTDTQYF. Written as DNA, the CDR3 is TGTGCCAGCAGTACAACGTTGGCGGGGGGAGGCACAGATACGCAGTATTTT.

CDR3 in amino acids: CSAIPGDYSYEQYF. Here the CDR3 DNA reads TGCAGTGCTATACCCGGGGACTACTCCTACGAGCAGTACTTC. This chain connects TRBV20-1 to TRBJ2-7, with 7 bases identical to TRBD2. Germline values: CDR1 DFQATT, CDR2 SNEGSKA (reference sequence). Trimming removed 4 bases from V and 0 bases from J; junction bases left unmatched: 6. This CDR3 spans 14 amino acids.

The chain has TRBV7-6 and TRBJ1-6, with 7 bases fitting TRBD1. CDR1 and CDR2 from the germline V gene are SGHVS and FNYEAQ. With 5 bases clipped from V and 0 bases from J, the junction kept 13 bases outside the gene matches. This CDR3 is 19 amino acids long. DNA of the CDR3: TGTGCCAGCAGCCAGAAGGGGGACAGTCTAAGCTCCTATAATTCACCCCTCCACTTT. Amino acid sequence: CASSQKGDSLSSYNSPLHF.

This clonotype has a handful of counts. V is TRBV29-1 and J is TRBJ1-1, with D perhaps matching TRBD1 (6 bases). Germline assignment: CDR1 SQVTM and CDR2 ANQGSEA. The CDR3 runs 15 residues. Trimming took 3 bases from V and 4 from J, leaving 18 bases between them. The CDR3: CSVETAGQYTTEAFF. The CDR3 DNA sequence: TGCAGCGTTGAGACGGCTGGACAGTATACCACTGAAGCTTTCTTT.